What follows are 23 T cell receptor beta chains derived from one specimen sequenced in a study of OX40 agonist ivuxolimab in advanced cancers. Libraries came from the immunoSEQ multiplex PCR assay. TCRdb obtained this table from immuneACCESS and retained in-frame rearrangements with V and J assigned. These tables miss some clones; where compared with another copy, unresolved V genes account for less than half of the shortfall, and the remainder is unexplained. Here the sample has 46,000 or so clones; roughly three quarters occur a single time. Roughly 3% of the sample comes from the top ten. The material was CD4+ or CD8+ T cells sorted from blood, obtained in a trial of the OX40 agonist ivuxolimab. These receptor sequences come from an adult with an advanced solid tumor such as melanoma, head and neck, liver or kidney cancer.

This clone was counted only a few times. V is TRBV6-5 and J is TRBJ1-2, with TRBD1 matching 9 bases. The germline CDR1 and CDR2 sequences are MNHEY and SVGAGI. The J segment lost 6 bases and the V segment lost 1 base, leaving 3 bases of the junction unmatched. The CDR3 is 14 residues long. The CDR3 DNA sequence: TGTGCCAGCAGTTACTTCGGGACAGGGCATGGCTACACCTTC. Its translation is CASSYFGTGHGYTF.

The genes are TRBV5-1 and TRBJ2-6, with D hard to call. The CDR3 has 15 amino acids. V was cut by 0 bases and J by 2 bases, with 6 bases left in between. CDR1 is SGHRS, CDR2 YFSETQ, per germline. The CDR3 bases are TGCGCCAGCAGCTTGGCCCAAACTGGGGCCAACGTCCTGACTTTC. Its translation: CASSLAQTGANVLTF. Combining the CDR3 with reference TRBV5-1 and TRBJ2-6 gives the whole variable domain KAGVTQTPRYLIKTRGQQVTLSCSPISGHRSVSWYQQTPGQGLQFLFEYFSETQRNKGNFPGRFSGRQFSNSRSEMNVSTLELGDSALYLCASSLAQTGANVLTFGAGSRLTVL.

The chain uses TRBV5-8 and TRBJ2-3; 15 nucleotides align to TRBD2. Trimming cost V 4 bases and J 3 bases; bases outside gene matches: 3. The CDR3 has 16 amino acids. Germline V lookup: CDR1 SGHTS, CDR2 YDEGEE. The CDR3 coding sequence is TGTGCCAGCAGCGCGGGGACTAGCGGGAGGACAGATACGCAGTATTTT. It translates to CASSAGTSGRTDTQYF.

The chain joins TRBV2 to TRBJ2-3; D is ambiguous. Germline lookup yields CDR1 SNHLY and CDR2 FYNNEI. This CDR3 contains 13 residues. Trimming left V 4 bases short and J 2 bases short, with 7 bases between. The CDR3 DNA sequence: TGTGCCAGCAGTGCCTGGTCCACAGATACGCAGTATTTT. Translation: CASSAWSTDTQYF.

Here the CDR3 reads CASRPQGANTGELFF. The CDR3 DNA sequence: TGCGCCAGCAGACCTCAGGGGGCGAACACCGGGGAGCTGTTTTTT. The chain joins TRBV5-1 to TRBJ2-2; 7 nucleotides align to TRBD1. From germline, CDR1 is SGHRS and CDR2 YFSETQ. This CDR3 region has 15 residues. V lost 5 bases and J lost 0; bases outside the gene matches: 4.

The genes are TRBV6-6 and TRBJ1-3; D call uncertain. Germline loops: CDR1 MNHNY, CDR2 SVGAGI (reference sequence). The germline V and J ends were trimmed by 6 bases and 4 bases, with 10 bases remaining between them. The CDR3 is 13 amino acids. The CDR3 protein is CASRSSDGNTIYF. The DNA of the CDR3 is TGTGCCAGCAGGTCCAGCGACGGAAACACCATATATTTT.

The V gene is TRBV6-6, the J gene TRBJ1-4; D is unresolved. Germline V gives CDR1 MNHNY, CDR2 SVGAGI (reference sequence). The CDR3 consists of 15 residues. The V gene lost 5 bases and the J gene lost 8 bases, with 18 bases spanning the gap. The CDR3 region is CASSLTGTQGEKLFF. In nucleotides, the CDR3 is TGTGCCAGCAGTCTCACCGGCACCCAAGGGGAAAAACTGTTTTTT.

The V call is TRBV30, the J call TRBJ2-6; 12 bases are a match to TRBD1. Germline loops: CDR1 GTSNPN, CDR2 SVGIG (reference sequence). The CDR3 runs 17 residues. Trimming at V came to 5 bases and at J to 1 base, leaving 6 bases not matched to a gene. The CDR3 sequence: CAWVRDRGLSGANVLTF. The CDR3 region has the DNA TGTGCCTGGGTCCGGGACAGGGGGCTGTCTGGGGCCAACGTCCTGACTTTC.

This chain links TRBV19 with TRBJ2-3; D is uncertain. The length of the CDR3 is 15 residues. V lost 6 bases and J lost 6, with 19 bases in between. Germline V lookup: CDR1 LNHDA, CDR2 SQIVND (reference sequence). CDR3 bases: TGTGCCAGTAGCCGCGGCGTTCAATCATTCGATACGCAGTATTTT. Translation: CASSRGVQSFDTQYF.

The rearrangement links TRBV27 to TRBJ1-3, with D maybe TRBD1 (5 bases). The CDR3 has 16 amino acids. CDR1 is MNHEY and CDR2 is SMNVEV in the germline V gene (reference sequence). V lost 8 bases to trimming and J lost 2 bases, with 19 bases between them. This chain's CDR3 is CASYRSRSGTGNTIYF. CDR3 coding DNA: TGTGCCAGCTATCGATCCCGGTCAGGGACTGGAAACACCATATATTTT.

The chain carries TRBV6-6 and TRBJ2-7; D is unclear. This CDR3 has 14 residues. V was trimmed by 0 bases and J by 1 base, leaving 7 bases between them. Germline CDR1 and CDR2: MNHNY and SVGAGI (reference sequence). In DNA form, the CDR3 reads TGTGCCAGCAGTTACTCCTTCCGTTCCTACGAGCAGTACTTC. This gives the protein CASSYSFRSYEQYF.

This clone showed up just a few times. V usage is TRBV5-1 and J usage is TRBJ2-7, with 7 bases that match TRBD2. The CDR3 runs to 13 residues. J gave up 3 bases and V 5 bases, and 5 bases lay outside the gene matches. In germline, CDR1 is SGHRS, CDR2 YFSETQ. In nucleotides, the CDR3 is TGCGCCAGCAGACTAGCGTATAACTACGAGCAGTACTTC. Translation: CASRLAYNYEQYF.

CDR3 nucleotide sequence: TGCGCCAGCAGCCAAGATCGCGCGGGAGGGCTCTCCTACGAGCAGTACTTC. It yields the protein CASSQDRAGGLSYEQYF. The chain links TRBV4-1 to TRBJ2-7; 9 bases fit TRBD2. CDR3 length: 17 residues. J gave up 0 bases and V 0 bases, and 6 bases lay outside the gene matches. In germline, CDR1 is MGHRA, CDR2 YSYEKL.

This chain uses TRBV2 with TRBJ1-2; D might be TRBD1 (5 bases). Germline CDR1 and CDR2: SNHLY and FYNNEI. The CDR3 is 11 residues long. The V end lost 6 bases, the J end lost 8 bases, and 10 bases lay between the germline ends. The CDR3 nucleotides read TGTGCCAGCAGAGGGGCGGACGGCTACACCTTC. As protein: CASRGADGYTF. Full variable domain (rest looked up from reference TRBV2 and TRBJ1-2): EPEVTQTPSHQVTQMGQEVILRCVPISNHLYFYWYRQILGQKVEFLVSFYNNEISEKSEIFDDQFSVERPDGSNFTLKIRSTKLEDSAMYFCASRGADGYTFGSGTRLTVV.

CDR3 residues: CASSSGQGGSYNEQFF. CDR3 nucleotides: TGTGCCAGCAGTAGTGGGCAGGGAGGGTCCTACAATGAGCAGTTCTTC. The chain combines TRBV6-6 with TRBJ2-1; 7 bases map to TRBD2. The CDR3 is 16 amino acids. V was pared by 5 bases and J by 1 base, with 8 bases of the junction left unmatched. Germline V lookup: CDR1 MNHNY, CDR2 SVGAGI (reference sequence).

The J gene is TRBJ2-7, the V gene TRBV6-6; 9 bases align to TRBD2. CDR3 size: 15 residues. The germline CDR1 and CDR2 sequences are MNHNY and SVGAGI (reference sequence). V lost 7 bases and J lost 4; bases outside the gene matches: 11. The CDR3 nucleotides are TGTGCCAGCAACGGGGCGGGAGCGGGAGGTTACGAGCAGTACTTC. Protein sequence: CASNGAGAGGYEQYF.

This rearrangement joins TRBV19 to TRBJ2-1; unclear D gene. Germline CDR1 reads LNHDA; CDR2 reads SQIVND (reference sequence). This CDR3 comprises 15 residues. Trimming pared 3 bases from V and 3 bases from J, leaving 12 bases between. CDR3 DNA sequence: TGTGCCAGTAGTATTGTCGGCTTCTACTACAATGAGCAGTTCTTC. Protein sequence: CASSIVGFYYNEQFF.

In this sample, this clone turned up once. V gene TRBV6-6 combines with J gene TRBJ2-1; TRBD2 aligns across 9 bases. CDR1 is MNHNY and CDR2 is SVGAGI in the germline V gene (reference sequence). CDR3 length: 14 amino acids. The V segment lost 5 bases and the J segment 5 bases; nucleotides outside the gene matches: 4. CDR3 residues: CASSAGTSNNEQFF. The DNA of the CDR3 is TGTGCCAGCAGTGCCGGGACTAGCAACAATGAGCAGTTCTTC.

The rearrangement joins TRBV6-5 to TRBJ2-7; D gene uncertain. Germline CDR1 and CDR2: MNHEY and SVGAGI. The CDR3 spans 15 residues. V was cut by 6 bases and J by 4 bases, with 19 bases left in between. The CDR3 DNA follows: TGTGCCAGCAGCGGCGAGCCGGGCAGGCGATACGAGCAGTACTTC. Its translation is CASSGEPGRRYEQYF.

The chain is built from TRBV7-8 and TRBJ2-1; D may be TRBD2 (5 bases). Germline values: CDR1 SGHVS, CDR2 FQNEAQ. V gave up 2 bases and J gave up 7 bases, with 18 bases separating them. This CDR3 contains 16 residues. CDR3 in amino acids: CASSLMTPRVYNEQFF. The CDR3, as DNA: TGTGCCAGCAGCTTAATGACCCCGAGGGTCTATAATGAGCAGTTCTTC.

V is TRBV5-1 and J is TRBJ2-3; 12 bases map to TRBD1. The CDR3 covers 15 residues. CDR1 is SGHRS, CDR2 YFSETQ, per germline. With 5 bases clipped from V and 7 bases from J, the junction kept 8 bases outside the gene matches. DNA of the CDR3: TGCGCCAGCAGTTCTCCGGGACAGGGGGCAAATACGCAGTATTTT. Translating it yields CASSSPGQGANTQYF. Using reference TRBV5-1 and TRBJ2-3 for the parts outside the CDR3, the full variable domain is KAGVTQTPRYLIKTRGQQVTLSCSPISGHRSVSWYQQTPGQGLQFLFEYFSETQRNKGNFPGRFSGRQFSNSRSEMNVSTLELGDSALYLCASSSPGQGANTQYFGPGTRLTVL.

The sample holds a few counts of this clone. This sequence joins TRBV29-1 and TRBJ2-7, with D unresolved. The CDR3 runs 11 residues. V dropped 4 bases and J dropped 7 bases, with 11 bases sitting between them. Germline CDR1 and CDR2: SQVTM and ANQGSEA. CDR3 loop: CSVGTSREQYF. The CDR3 nucleotides read TGCAGCGTTGGGACGTCGAGGGAGCAGTACTTC.

This clone was detected a few times. This rearrangement joins TRBV7-9 to TRBJ2-3; D might be TRBD2 (5 bases). Germline V gene data show CDR1 as SEHNR and CDR2 as FQNEAQ (reference sequence). The V end was cut by 2 bases, the J end by 2 bases, with 14 bases between. The CDR3 covers 16 residues. CDR3 DNA: TGTGCCAGCAGCTTATCGCGTCTGACTATCACAGATACGCAGTATTTT. Its translation is CASSLSRLTITDTQYF.